The clone carrying this TCR beta chain was seen only once. The antigen remains undetermined. The record originates from a study of type 1 regulatory T cells. Study details: T-allo10 is a Tr1-enriched, alloantigen-specific CD4 T cell product made in vitro.

The germline CDR1 and CDR2 sequences are SQVTM and ANQGSEA. The CDR3 runs 16 residues. J lost 5 bases, V lost 6 bases, and 13 bases had no gene match. TCRdb called the reads again in MiXCR, with one record for every CDR3 protein. The sample has around 65,000 distinct CDR3 sequences, about 50% seen once. General study findings and limits: Type 1 regulatory T cells had a more restricted TCR repertoire than non-type 1 regulatory T cells.

The sequencing input was cultured non-Tr1 T cells, either the whole culture or a sorted T cell fraction (not recorded which). This receptor was obtained from a human donor in good health. The chain couples TRBV29-1 to TRBJ2-1, with TRBD2 matching 10 bases. As DNA, the CDR3 is TGCAGCGTCCCCCCTGTGGCTAGCGGGGGTCACAATGAGCAGTTCTTC. Translated, it gives CSVPPVASGGHNEQFF.